This entry describes one T cell receptor (beta chain). The missing CDR3 end, 3 residues past where the read stops, is filled in from the germline J gene. The record originates from a study of T cells in women clearing cervical HPV infection. This CDR3 spans 13 amino acids. CDR1 is SGDLS and CDR2 is YYNGEE in the germline V gene. Trimming removed 0 bases from V and 4 bases from J, with 7 bases in between. Sequencing used immunoSEQ multiplex PCR; TCRdb keeps in-frame clones, though not all of them. The sample's table shows under 45,000 clones. The material sequenced was blood buffy coat. This receptor was taken from a woman between 18 and 75 years old with a cervical HPV16 infection that either progressed to CIN3+ or cleared (not recorded which). The V gene is TRBV9, the J gene TRBJ1-2; D not resolved. The sequenced part of the CDR3 DNA is TGTGCCAGCAGCGTAGCAGGAGGCTATGGC. Amino acids: CASSVAGGYG. The entire CDR3 reads CASSVAGGYGYTF.